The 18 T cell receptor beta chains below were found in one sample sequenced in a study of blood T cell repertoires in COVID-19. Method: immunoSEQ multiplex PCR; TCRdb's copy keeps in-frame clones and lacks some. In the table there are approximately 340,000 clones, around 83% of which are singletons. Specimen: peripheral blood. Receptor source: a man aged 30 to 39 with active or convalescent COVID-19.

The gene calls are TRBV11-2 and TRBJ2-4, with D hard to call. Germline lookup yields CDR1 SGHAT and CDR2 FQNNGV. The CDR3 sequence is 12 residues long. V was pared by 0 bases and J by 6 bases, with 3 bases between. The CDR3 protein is CASSLDRNIQYF. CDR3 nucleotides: TGTGCCAGCAGCTTAGATCGAAACATTCAGTACTTC.

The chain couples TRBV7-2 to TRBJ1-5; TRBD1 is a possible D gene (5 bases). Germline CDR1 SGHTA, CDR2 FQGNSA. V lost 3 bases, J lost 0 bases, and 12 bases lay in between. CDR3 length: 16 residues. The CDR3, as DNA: TGTGCCAGCAGCTTGGACCACAGGTATAGCAATCAGCCCCAGCATTTT. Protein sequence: CASSLDHRYSNQPQHF.

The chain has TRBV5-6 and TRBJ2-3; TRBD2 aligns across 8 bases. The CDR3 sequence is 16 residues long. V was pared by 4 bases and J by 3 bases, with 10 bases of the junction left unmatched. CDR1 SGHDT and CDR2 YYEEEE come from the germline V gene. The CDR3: CASSETGGPGTDTQYF. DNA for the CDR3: TGTGCCAGCAGCGAAACGGGGGGGCCCGGGACAGATACGCAGTATTTT.

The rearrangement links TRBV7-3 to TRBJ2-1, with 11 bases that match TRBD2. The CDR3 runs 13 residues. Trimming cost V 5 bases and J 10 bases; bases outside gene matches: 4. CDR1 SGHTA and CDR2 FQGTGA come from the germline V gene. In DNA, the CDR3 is TGTGCCAGCAGCCCCTTAGCGGGAGGGGAGCAGTTCTTC. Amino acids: CASSPLAGGEQFF. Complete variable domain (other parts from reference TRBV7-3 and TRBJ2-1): GAGVSQTPSNKVTEKGKYVELRCDPISGHTALYWYRQSLGQGPEFLIYFQGTGAADDSGLPNDRFFAVRPEGSVSTLKIQRTERGDSAVYLCASSPLAGGEQFFGPGTRLTVL.

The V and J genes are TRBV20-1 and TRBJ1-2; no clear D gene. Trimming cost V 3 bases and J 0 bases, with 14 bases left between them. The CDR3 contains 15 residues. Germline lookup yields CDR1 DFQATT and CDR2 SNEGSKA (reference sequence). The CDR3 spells CSASEAEPANYGYTF. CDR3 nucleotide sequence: TGCAGTGCTAGTGAGGCGGAACCAGCTAACTATGGCTACACCTTC.

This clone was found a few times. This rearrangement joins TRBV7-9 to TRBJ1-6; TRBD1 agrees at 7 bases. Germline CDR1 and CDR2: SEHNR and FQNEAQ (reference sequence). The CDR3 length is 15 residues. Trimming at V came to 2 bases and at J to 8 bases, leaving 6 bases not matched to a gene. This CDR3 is CASSLRGQNDSPLHF. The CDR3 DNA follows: TGTGCCAGCAGCTTAAGGGGACAGAACGATTCACCCCTCCACTTT.

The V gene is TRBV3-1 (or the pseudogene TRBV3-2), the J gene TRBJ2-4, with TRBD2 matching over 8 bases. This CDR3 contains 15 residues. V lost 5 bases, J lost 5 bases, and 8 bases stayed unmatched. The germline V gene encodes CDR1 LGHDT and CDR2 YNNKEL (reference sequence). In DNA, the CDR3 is TGTGCCAGCAGCTATACGGGCGGGAGGCAAAACATTCAGTACTTC. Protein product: CASSYTGGRQNIQYF.

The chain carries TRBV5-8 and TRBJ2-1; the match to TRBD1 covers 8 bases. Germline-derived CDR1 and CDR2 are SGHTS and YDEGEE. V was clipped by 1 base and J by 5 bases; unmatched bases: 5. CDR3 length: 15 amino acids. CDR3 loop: CASSLFGTGDNEQFF. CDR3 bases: TGTGCCAGCAGCTTGTTCGGGACAGGAGACAATGAGCAGTTCTTC.

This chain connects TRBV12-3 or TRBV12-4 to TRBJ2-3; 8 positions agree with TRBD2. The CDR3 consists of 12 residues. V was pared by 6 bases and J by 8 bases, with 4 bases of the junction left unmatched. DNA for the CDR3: TGTGCCAGCAGAAGACTAGCGTCTACGCAGTATTTT. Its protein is CASRRLASTQYF.

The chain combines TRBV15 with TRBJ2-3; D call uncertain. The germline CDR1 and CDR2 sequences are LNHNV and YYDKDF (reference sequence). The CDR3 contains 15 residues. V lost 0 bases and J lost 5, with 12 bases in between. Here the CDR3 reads CATSRDIAVEDTQYF. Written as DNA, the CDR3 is TGTGCCACCAGCAGAGATATAGCTGTCGAAGATACGCAGTATTTT.

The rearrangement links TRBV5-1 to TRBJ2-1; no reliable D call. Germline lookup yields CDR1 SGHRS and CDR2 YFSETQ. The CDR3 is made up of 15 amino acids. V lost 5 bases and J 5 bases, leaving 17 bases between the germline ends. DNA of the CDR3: TGCGCCAGCAGTCGTCCCCCCTCTACGGACAATGAGCAGTTCTTC. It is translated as CASSRPPSTDNEQFF.

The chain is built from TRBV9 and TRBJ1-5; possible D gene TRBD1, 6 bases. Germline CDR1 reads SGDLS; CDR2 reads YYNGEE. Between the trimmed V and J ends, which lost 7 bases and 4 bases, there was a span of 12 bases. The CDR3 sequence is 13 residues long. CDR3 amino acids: CASSSGENQPQHF. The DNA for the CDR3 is TGTGCCAGCTCCTCAGGGGAGAATCAGCCCCAGCATTTT.

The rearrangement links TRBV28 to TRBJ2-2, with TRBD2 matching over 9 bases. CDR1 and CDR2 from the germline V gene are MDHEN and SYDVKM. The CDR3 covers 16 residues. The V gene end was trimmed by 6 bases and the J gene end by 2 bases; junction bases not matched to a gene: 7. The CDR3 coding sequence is TGTGCCAGCAGGCGAGCGGGGGGAGTAAACACCGGGGAGCTGTTTTTT. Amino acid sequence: CASRRAGGVNTGELFF.

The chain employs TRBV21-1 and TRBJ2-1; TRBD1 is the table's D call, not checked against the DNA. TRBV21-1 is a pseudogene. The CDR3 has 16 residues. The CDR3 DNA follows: TGTGCCAGCAGCAACTTCGGACAGGGCCCTCTCGGAGAGCAGTTCTTC. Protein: CASSNFGQGPLGEQFF.

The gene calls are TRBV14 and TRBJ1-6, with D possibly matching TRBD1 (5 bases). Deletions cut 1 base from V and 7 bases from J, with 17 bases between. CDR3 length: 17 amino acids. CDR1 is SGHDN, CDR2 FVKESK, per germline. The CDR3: CASSQGRDLGWNSPLHF. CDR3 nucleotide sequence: TGTGCCAGCAGCCAAGGCCGGGACTTAGGTTGGAATTCACCCCTCCACTTT.

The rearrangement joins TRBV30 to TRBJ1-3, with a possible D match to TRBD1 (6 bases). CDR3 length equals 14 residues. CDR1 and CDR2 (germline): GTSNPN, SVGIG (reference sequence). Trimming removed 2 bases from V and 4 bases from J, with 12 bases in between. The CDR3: CAWSPGVSGNTIYF. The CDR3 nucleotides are TGTGCCTGGAGTCCAGGGGTATCCGGAAACACCATATATTTT. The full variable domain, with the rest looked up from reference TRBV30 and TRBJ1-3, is SQTIHQWPATLVQPVGSPLSLECTVEGTSNPNLYWYRQAAGRGLQLLFYSVGIGQISSEVPQNLSASRPQDRQFILSSKKLLLSDSGFYLCAWSPGVSGNTIYFGEGSWLTVV.

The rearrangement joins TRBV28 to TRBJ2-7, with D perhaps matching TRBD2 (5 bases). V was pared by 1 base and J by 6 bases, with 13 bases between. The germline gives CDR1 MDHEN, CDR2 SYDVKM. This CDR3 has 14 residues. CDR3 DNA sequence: TGTGCCAGCAGTTTATACGGACTGCCTCGCGAGCAGTACTTC. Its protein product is CASSLYGLPREQYF. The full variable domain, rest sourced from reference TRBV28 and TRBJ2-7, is DVKVTQSSRYLVKRTGEKVFLECVQDMDHENMFWYRQDPGLGLRLIYFSYDVKMKEKGDIPEGYSVSREKKERFSLILESASTNQTSMYLCASSLYGLPREQYFGPGTRLTVT.

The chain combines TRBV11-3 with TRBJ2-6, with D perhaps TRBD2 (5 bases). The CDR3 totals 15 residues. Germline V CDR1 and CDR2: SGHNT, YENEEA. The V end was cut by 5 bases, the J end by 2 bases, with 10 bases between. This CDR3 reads CASSPRGPGANVLTF. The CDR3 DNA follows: TGTGCCAGCAGCCCCCGAGGGCCTGGGGCCAACGTCCTGACTTTC.